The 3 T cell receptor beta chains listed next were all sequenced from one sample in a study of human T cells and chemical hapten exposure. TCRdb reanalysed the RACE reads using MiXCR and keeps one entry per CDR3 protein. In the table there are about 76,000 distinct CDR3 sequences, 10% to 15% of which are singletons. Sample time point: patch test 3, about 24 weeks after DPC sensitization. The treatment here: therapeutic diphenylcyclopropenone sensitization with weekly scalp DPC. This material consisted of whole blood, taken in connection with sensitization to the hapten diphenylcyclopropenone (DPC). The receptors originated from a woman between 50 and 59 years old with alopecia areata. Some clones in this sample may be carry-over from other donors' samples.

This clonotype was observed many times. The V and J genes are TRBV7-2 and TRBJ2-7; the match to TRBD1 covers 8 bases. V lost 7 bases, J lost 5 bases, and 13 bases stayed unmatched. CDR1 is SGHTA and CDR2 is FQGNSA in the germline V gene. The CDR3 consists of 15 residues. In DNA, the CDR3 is TGTGCCAGCACCCCGCCCGCAGGGGGCCCCGACGAGCAGTACTTC. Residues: CASTPPAGGPDEQYF.

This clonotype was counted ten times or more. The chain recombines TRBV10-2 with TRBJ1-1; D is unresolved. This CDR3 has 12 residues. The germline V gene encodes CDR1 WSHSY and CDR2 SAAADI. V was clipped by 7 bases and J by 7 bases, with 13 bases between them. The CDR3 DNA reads TGCGCCAGCATGAGTTTTCAGGATGAAGCTTTCTTT. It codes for CASMSFQDEAFF.

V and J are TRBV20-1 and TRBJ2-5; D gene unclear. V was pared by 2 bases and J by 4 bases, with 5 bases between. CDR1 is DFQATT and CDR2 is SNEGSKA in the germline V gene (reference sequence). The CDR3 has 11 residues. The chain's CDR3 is CSARRTETQYF. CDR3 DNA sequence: TGCAGTGCTAGAAGGACAGAGACCCAGTACTTC.